The clone carrying this T cell receptor (beta chain) occurred a few times. Its antigen is undetermined. This record belongs to a study of CD8+ T cells in alopecia areata. About the study: Treatment comprised oral tofacitinib, 5 to 10 mg twice daily, in treated patients. General study points: Across lesional scalp, and particularly alopecia totalis/universalis, clonality surpassed that of normal scalp.

Reverse transcribed after extraction, RNA yielded cDNA as the sequencing template. The repertoire was sequenced with immunoSEQ multiplex PCR; TCRdb's copy has only in-frame clones and lacks some. The sample has 110,000 to 150,000 clones, approximately 49% seen once; the top ten hold roughly 0.92%. Germline V CDR1 and CDR2: SQVTM, ANQGSEA. The CDR3 runs 16 residues. Trimming stripped 5 bases from V and 2 bases from J, with 21 bases between. Collection of lesional scalp punch biopsies and peripheral blood was performed in alopecia areata patients. Researchers picked out CD4+ and CD8+ T cells from PBMCs by sorting.

This chain links TRBV29-1 with TRBJ2-5, with D tentatively TRBD1 or TRBD2 (7 bases each). The material sequenced was CD4+ T cells sorted from blood, taken at week 0. The clonotype originates from a human donor with alopecia areata. The CDR3 protein is CSVPQGSGGIQETQYF. CDR3 DNA: TGCAGCGTTCCACAGGGGTCCGGGGGGATACAAGAGACCCAGTACTTC.